These 10 T cell receptor beta chains were all obtained from the same sample, sequenced in a study of breast tumors, draining lymph nodes, adjacent tissues. TCRdb independently ran MiXCR on the multiplex PCR reads; one entry per CDR3 protein. The table lists approximately 230,000 distinct CDR3 sequences, approximately 36% of them singletons. The lymph nodes were axillary draining lymph nodes from breast cancer patients. Sample: axillary lymph node tissue. These receptors were obtained from a female donor with breast cancer. Some clones in this sample may be carry-over from other donors' samples.

This clonotype was detected ten times or more. The V gene is TRBV24-1, the J gene TRBJ2-1, with TRBD1 as a possible D gene (6 bases). The CDR3 covers 15 residues. V dropped 0 bases and J dropped 5 bases, with 10 bases sitting between them. Germline V CDR1 and CDR2: KGHDR, SFDVKD. CDR3 nucleotides: TGTGCCACCAGTGATTTGGGGGGCCGGGACAATGAGCAGTTCTTC. Its protein is CATSDLGGRDNEQFF.

The sample holds many counts of this clonotype. The gene calls are TRBV6-5 and TRBJ2-2; 13 nucleotides match TRBD2. Trimming cost V 8 bases and J 4 bases; bases outside gene matches: 13. Germline V gene data show CDR1 as MNHEY and CDR2 as SVGAGI. The CDR3 contains 18 residues. The CDR3 loop is CASPGTSGIRVGTGELFF. As DNA, the CDR3 is TGTGCCAGCCCCGGGACTAGCGGGATTCGGGTTGGCACCGGGGAGCTGTTTTTT.

This clonotype was seen more than once but under ten times. The genes are TRBV18 and TRBJ2-3; D is ambiguous. Germline values: CDR1 KGHSH, CDR2 LQKENI. This CDR3 is 14 amino acids long. Trimming stripped 0 bases from V and 3 bases from J, with 7 bases between. The CDR3 spells CASSPPATTDTQYF. In DNA form, the CDR3 reads TGTGCCAGCTCACCACCCGCGACGACAGATACGCAGTATTTT.

This clonotype has only a few counts. The chain employs TRBV5-1 and TRBJ2-3; TRBD2 is a possible D gene (5 bases). Germline CDR1 is SGHRS and CDR2 is YFSETQ. The CDR3 is 16 residues long. Trimming shortened V by 0 bases and J by 6 bases, and 17 bases separated the two germline ends. In DNA, the CDR3 is TGCGCCAGCAGCTTGGTAGCTAGCCGACCCCTGGATACGCAGTATTTT. Translated, it gives CASSLVASRPLDTQYF.

This clonotype has at least ten counts. DNA for the CDR3: TGTGCCAGCAGACGGAACAGGGGAGGCCAAGAGACCCAGTACTTC. Translated, it gives CASRRNRGGQETQYF. This sequence joins TRBV2 and TRBJ2-5; a possible D gene is TRBD1 (7 bases). This CDR3 spans 15 amino acids. Trimming stripped 6 bases from V and 1 base from J, with 15 bases between. Germline V gene data show CDR1 as SNHLY and CDR2 as FYNNEI.

Concerning this clonotype: Since a much larger clone is just one base distant, this may be a read error. The V call is TRBV30, the J call TRBJ2-1, with TRBD2 identical over 11 bases. Germline-derived CDR1 and CDR2 are GTSNPN and SVGIG (reference sequence). With 1 base clipped from V and 9 bases from J, the junction kept 2 bases outside the gene matches. This CDR3 contains 13 residues. The CDR3 loop is CAWSGSGRGEQFF. CDR3 nucleotides: TGTGCCTGGAGTGGTAGCGGGAGGGGTGAGCAGTTCTTC.

The chain has TRBV30 and TRBJ1-5, with 9 bases identical to TRBD1. Germline V gene data show CDR1 as GTSNPN and CDR2 as SVGIG (reference sequence). J lost 7 bases, V lost 2 bases, and 9 bases had no gene match. This CDR3 spans 15 amino acids. This CDR3 reads CAWSTGTGYYQPQHF. The CDR3, as DNA: TGTGCCTGGAGTACCGGGACAGGGTATTACCAGCCCCAGCATTTT.

The CDR3 sequence: CSAATSGTGFLSGGYTF. The CDR3 DNA reads TGCAGTGCCGCGACTAGCGGGACAGGGTTTCTTTCCGGTGGCTACACCTTC. The genes are TRBV20-1 and TRBJ1-2; 9 nucleotides line up with TRBD1. This CDR3 has 17 amino acids. Germline loops: CDR1 DFQATT, CDR2 SNEGSKA (reference sequence). Trimming cost V 6 bases and J 7 bases; bases outside gene matches: 21.

The chain carries TRBV7-7 and TRBJ2-7; TRBD1 agrees at 9 bases. CDR1 SSHAT and CDR2 FNYEAQ come from the germline V gene (reference sequence). There are 12 residues in the CDR3. The DNA of the CDR3 is TGTGCTTACGACAGGGGGTCCTACGAGCAGTACTTC. It translates to CAYDRGSYEQYF. Complete variable domain (other parts from reference TRBV7-7 and TRBJ2-7): GAGVSQSPRYKVTKRGQDVTLRCDPISSHATLYWYQQALGQGPEFLTYFNYEAQPDKSGLPSDRFSAERPEGSISTLTIQRTEQRDSAMYRCAYDRGSYEQYFGPGTRLTVT.

This clonotype was seen ten or more times. The chain has TRBV7-8 and TRBJ2-3; D remains ambiguous. This CDR3 region has 15 residues. Between the trimmed V and J ends, which lost 1 base and 4 bases, there was a span of 12 bases. Germline CDR1 reads SGHVS; CDR2 reads FQNEAQ. CDR3 nucleotide sequence: TGTGCCAGCAGCTTAGGGGTTGCTTTTTCAGATACGCAGTATTTT. This translates into CASSLGVAFSDTQYF.